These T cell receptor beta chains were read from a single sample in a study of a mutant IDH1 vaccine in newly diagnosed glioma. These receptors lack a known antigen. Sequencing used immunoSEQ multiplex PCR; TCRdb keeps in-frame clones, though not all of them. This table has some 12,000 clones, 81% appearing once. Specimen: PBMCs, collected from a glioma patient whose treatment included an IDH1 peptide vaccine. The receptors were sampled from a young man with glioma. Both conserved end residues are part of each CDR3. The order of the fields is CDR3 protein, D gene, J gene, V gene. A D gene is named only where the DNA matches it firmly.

CDR3: CSVFPGLPRGEQFF
D: NA
J: TRBJ2-1
V: TRBV29-1

CDR3: CASSIWDTSTDTQYF
D: NA
J: TRBJ2-3
V: TRBV19

CDR3: CASSLGLAGGSYNEQFF
D: TRBD2
J: TRBJ2-1
V: TRBV5-1

CDR3: CATSRDKGPARTQYF
D: NA
J: TRBJ2-3
V: TRBV15

CDR3: CASSESWVGRACTDTQYF
D: TRBD2
J: TRBJ2-3
V: TRBV10-1

CDR3: CASSVQGAYTEAFF
D: NA
J: TRBJ1-1
V: TRBV9

CDR3: CSARDRETQYF
D: NA
J: TRBJ2-5
V: TRBV20-1

CDR3: CASSLQGEGTNEKLFF
D: TRBD1
J: TRBJ1-4
V: TRBV7-9

CDR3: CASGLGPAPGTQYF
D: NA
J: TRBJ2-5
V: TRBV12-5

CDR3: CASLPKYQGGNTEAFF
D: TRBD1
J: TRBJ1-1
V: TRBV27

CDR3: CASSQVPGLSSSYEQYF
D: NA
J: TRBJ2-7
V: TRBV4-2

CDR3: CASSPLRDREFDEQFF
D: TRBD1
J: TRBJ2-1
V: TRBV18

CDR3: CATSMPGPTNTGELFF
D: NA
J: TRBJ2-2
V: TRBV10-3

CDR3: CASSVLGGGYGYTF
D: TRBD1
J: TRBJ1-2
V: TRBV7-9

CDR3: CASSLGVGEKLFF
D: NA
J: TRBJ1-4
V: TRBV27

CDR3: CASSLDLDEQYF
D: NA
J: TRBJ2-7
V: TRBV5-1

CDR3: CASSPGTAYNEQFF
D: NA
J: TRBJ2-1
V: TRBV5-1

CDR3: CASSPRGGLTYNEQFF
D: NA
J: TRBJ2-1
V: TRBV4-1